The text below deals with one T cell receptor (beta chain). Whenever a sample was processed, at least 6 million PBMCs were isolated. Total RNA extraction produced at least 5 micrograms (per sample) for the study. These data originate in a study of blood T cells in healthy people across ages. A sample-barcoded 5' primer and a J-beta primer mix were used in a second PCR of roughly 7 to 12 cycles. Each CDR3 protein gets one entry after TCRdb re-called the 5' RACE reads with MiXCR. The data contain roughly 800,000 distinct CDR3 sequences, around 24% of them singletons. In germline, CDR1 is MDHEN, CDR2 SYDVKM. With 7 bases removed from V and 5 bases from J, the gap between germline ends came to 15 bases. This CDR3 is built from 14 residues. In addition, the sample was reused for a study of T cells of mothers and their children. That paper adds: A few healthy Caucasian mothers, along with their six children, were the donors. Second-round PCR products received sample barcodes and 2-4 random nucleotides from the M1S primer.

The rearrangement joins TRBV28 to TRBJ2-4; D is undetermined. Sequencing was carried out using blood. The clonotype was recovered from a boy aged 10-17 years in good health. This chain's CDR3 is CASTNGRFENIQYF. CDR3 bases: TGTGCCAGCACCAACGGACGGTTCGAAAACATTCAGTACTTC.